This T cell receptor (beta chain) was obtained from a study of T cell clonotyping in hematopoietic cell transplantation (dated by TCRdb to about 2021). Study-level background: A total of about 140 blood samples were gathered in the study from around 40 consecutive transplant recipients along with their related donors. Recruitment of patients ran from late 2015 to early 2017, and follow-up continued until late 2020 or until death.

Results the study describes overall, beyond this receptor: The sample size was limited, and because cells were not sorted, the contributions of CD4 and CD8 repertoires could not be separated. Donor and pretransplant recipient Inverse Simpson Index values predicted broader posttransplant TCR repertoire diversity. After transplant, TCR diversity in recipients dropped, and pathologically expanded clonotypes increased progressively from day 30 to day 180. Only a small fraction of recipient repertoires overlapped donor repertoires, with over 95% appearing de novo at the given depth.

With the immunoSEQ assay, which is a bias-controlled multiplex PCR relying on V- and J-specific primers, TCR beta CDR3 regions were amplified from genomic DNA. In a second PCR step, a proprietary barcode and Illumina adapter sequences were attached to the CDR3 amplicons. An Illumina MiSeq instrument was used for sequencing of the CDR3 libraries. Regarding the original processing steps: Export and quality control were handled in immunoSEQ Analyzer 3.0, while downstream analyses relied on R Bioconductor and Immunarch. Only productive rearrangements within the normalized downsampled data set were used in the calculation of repertoire metrics. In the normalized cohort, clonotypes with more than 5 templates were defined as pathologically expanded. The Inverse Simpson Index served as the measure of repertoire diversity. The non-normalized data set was used for CMV-specificity analyses so that all clonotypes could be captured. TCRdb re-hosts the immuneACCESS table, in-frame sequences only. Its copies lack some clones; in the studies checked, an unresolved V gene accounts for under half of them, and the cause for the rest is not known. V and J calls and clone size come straight from that table; D and trimming were deduced from the DNA. The table for this sample lists 16,000 or so clones; 92% of them were counted only once. The ten most abundant clones make up about 5.4% of the sample.

For TCR beta sequencing, blood samples came from the related transplant donors. Nuclei Lysis Solution was used to extract genomic DNA from fresh or cryopreserved unfractionated peripheral blood mononuclear cells. Worth noting for this clone: What this receptor recognizes is not known. Base qualities are not recorded, but no much larger clone differs from it by a single base.

The CDR3 contains 13 residues, cysteine and phenylalanine counted. Of the read, only the CDR3 DNA is kept; its 39 bases are in frame from base 1. According to the germline V gene, CDR1 reads MDHEN and CDR2 reads SYDVKM. Relative to germline, V is 5 bases shorter and J is 3 bases shorter, with 10 bases between their ends. This clonotype originated in a middle-aged man in good health. Some clones in this sample may be carry-over from other donors' samples. Sample: peripheral blood mononuclear cells. In this chain, TRBV28 is recombined with TRBJ1-2; the best D guess is TRBD1, with 6 bases matching. The nucleotide sequence reads TGTGCCAGCAGTATATCAGGGGACTATGGCTACACCTTC. Its coded protein is CASSISGDYGYTF.